Presented here are 28 T cell receptor beta chains from one specimen sequenced in a study of shared T cell receptors in the human thymus. Libraries were prepared by immunoSEQ multiplex PCR; TCRdb keeps only in-frame clonotypes and omits some of them. The sample consists of about 500,000 clones, around 78% of them appearing once. In addition, the sample was reused for a study of human thymus T cells.

Sequencing input: thymocytes. These receptors all come from a boy in the first two years of life with a congenital heart defect.

The chain has TRBV5-4 and TRBJ2-7, with D possibly being TRBD2 (6 bases). From germline, CDR1 is SGHNT and CDR2 YYREEE (reference sequence). This CDR3 spans 17 amino acids. Trimming removed 0 bases from V and 1 base from J, with 17 bases in between. The CDR3 bases are TGTGCCAGCAGCTTGGGGGGGGTGGGTCCTCTATCCTACGAGCAGTACTTC. Protein product: CASSLGGVGPLSYEQYF. Variable domain in full (rest from reference TRBV5-4 and TRBJ2-7): ETGVTQSPTHLIKTRGQQVTLRCSSQSGHNTVSWYQQALGQGPQFIFQYYREEENGRGNFPPRFSGLQFPNYSSELNVNALELDDSALYLCASSLGGVGPLSYEQYFGPGTRLTVT.

The chain uses TRBV30 and TRBJ2-7; 7 positions match TRBD1. Germline loops: CDR1 GTSNPN, CDR2 SVGIG (reference sequence). The CDR3 covers 15 residues. The V segment lost 3 bases and the J segment 2 bases; nucleotides outside the gene matches: 10. CDR3 protein: CAWSRKGAGTYEQYF. DNA for the CDR3: TGTGCCTGGAGCCGTAAGGGGGCCGGGACCTACGAGCAGTACTTC.

The rearrangement uses TRBV5-5 and TRBJ1-4, with D possibly being TRBD1 (6 bases). Germline values: CDR1 SGHKS, CDR2 YYEKEE (reference sequence). The CDR3 runs 16 residues. V gave up 4 bases and J gave up 5 bases, with 18 bases separating them. CDR3 in amino acids: CASSPRTGFKNEKLFF. The CDR3 region has the DNA TGTGCCAGCAGCCCCCGAACAGGGTTTAAGAATGAAAAACTGTTTTTT.

The chain couples TRBV27 to TRBJ2-3, with D perhaps matching TRBD2 (5 bases). Looked up from germline, CDR1 is MNHEY and CDR2 is SMNVEV (reference sequence). Trimming pared 4 bases from V and 6 bases from J, leaving 20 bases between. The CDR3 is 16 residues long. The CDR3, as DNA: TGTGCCAGCAGTTCCCGGTGGACTCACTCTATGGATACGCAGTATTTT. Translated, it gives CASSSRWTHSMDTQYF.

The chain is built from TRBV25-1 and TRBJ2-7; no clear D. Trimming took 0 bases from V and 2 from J, leaving 14 bases between them. The CDR3 totals 16 residues. From germline, CDR1 is MGHDK and CDR2 SYGVNS. CDR3 protein: CASSEYLPGPPYEQYF. The CDR3 DNA is TGTGCCAGCAGTGAATACCTCCCGGGTCCCCCCTACGAGCAGTACTTC.

The chain is built from TRBV27 and TRBJ2-2; the match to TRBD1 covers 9 bases. The junction had 9 bases not matched to a gene; V was cut back by 7 bases and J by 3 bases. The length of the CDR3 is 16 residues. The germline gives CDR1 MNHEY, CDR2 SMNVEV (reference sequence). The CDR3 DNA reads as TGTGCCAGCACCACGTACAGGGGGCAGGACACCGGGGAGCTGTTTTTT. It yields the protein CASTTYRGQDTGELFF.

V usage is TRBV6-1 and J usage is TRBJ2-5; 9 bases fit TRBD2. The CDR3 contains 16 residues. CDR1 is MNHNS and CDR2 is SASEGT in the germline V gene. J was trimmed by 1 base and V by 0 bases; bases with no gene match: 3. This CDR3 is CASSEASGSVQETQYF. The DNA of the CDR3 is TGTGCCAGCAGTGAAGCTAGCGGGAGCGTCCAAGAGACCCAGTACTTC.

The chain joins TRBV6-1 to TRBJ1-4; 7 nucleotides align to TRBD1. Trimming took 0 bases from V and 7 from J; bases not matched to a gene: 14. The germline V gene has CDR1 MNHNS and CDR2 SASEGT. The CDR3 extends over 18 amino acids. The CDR3 coding sequence is TGTGCCAGCAGTGAAGCCCGCTCGCACAGGGGACCCTTTGAAAAACTGTTTTTT. Its translation: CASSEARSHRGPFEKLFF.

This clone was observed a few times. The genes are TRBV1 and TRBJ2-1; the table's D gene call, TRBD2, was not cross checked with the DNA. TRBV1 is tagged as a pseudogene. CDR3 length: 19 amino acids. In nucleotides, the CDR3 is TGCACCAGCAGCCAAGATTCAGCGGCTAGCGACCCCCCTAACAATGAGCAGTTCTTC. It yields the protein CTSSQDSAASDPPNNEQFF.

The J gene is TRBJ1-3, the V gene TRBV28; TRBD1 is a possible D gene (5 bases). V lost 5 bases and J lost 0, with 17 bases in between. Germline V gives CDR1 MDHEN, CDR2 SYDVKM. The CDR3 extends over 17 amino acids. The CDR3 DNA follows: TGTGCCAGCAGTGGGACCGGGAGAACCAGCTCTGGAAACACCATATATTTT. Its protein product is CASSGTGRTSSGNTIYF.

The genes are TRBV28 and TRBJ2-2; D gene uncertain. Germline loops: CDR1 MDHEN, CDR2 SYDVKM. The CDR3 extends over 15 amino acids. V was clipped by 6 bases and J by 0 bases, with 11 bases between them. The CDR3 protein is CASSSTPSNTGELFF. The CDR3 nucleotides read TGTGCCAGCAGCTCGACTCCCTCGAACACCGGGGAGCTGTTTTTT.

The chain couples TRBV4-2 to TRBJ2-3, with 9 bases identical to TRBD1. Losses at the gene ends were 1 base for V and 5 bases for J; bases not matched to a gene: 10. The CDR3 has 17 amino acids. Germline V CDR1 and CDR2: LGHNA, YNFKEQ. The CDR3 bases are TGTGCCAGCAGCCAAGGAACCGGGACAGGGATTTTAGATACGCAGTATTTT. Translation gives CASSQGTGTGILDTQYF.

The chain employs TRBV7-9 and TRBJ2-7, with 9 bases lining up with TRBD1. This CDR3 is built from 16 residues. Trimming at V came to 1 base and at J to 4 bases, leaving 8 bases not matched to a gene. CDR1 SEHNR and CDR2 FQNEAQ come from the germline V gene (reference sequence). CDR3 sequence: CASSLEHRDRAYEQYF. The CDR3 DNA reads TGTGCCAGCAGCTTAGAGCATAGGGACAGGGCGTACGAGCAGTACTTC.

The chain links TRBV28 to TRBJ2-7; TRBD2 agrees at 13 bases. Looked up from germline, CDR1 is MDHEN and CDR2 is SYDVKM. The V gene end was trimmed by 6 bases and the J gene end by 6 bases; junction bases not matched to a gene: 5. This CDR3 is 14 amino acids long. The CDR3 protein is CASRLGLAGVEQYF. CDR3 nucleotides: TGTGCCAGCAGACTTGGACTAGCGGGAGTCGAGCAGTACTTC.

The chain links TRBV7-2 to TRBJ2-5, with D possibly being TRBD1 (8 bases). Trimming left V 2 bases short and J 3 bases short, with 10 bases between. CDR1 is SGHTA and CDR2 is FQGNSA in the germline V gene. This CDR3 contains 14 residues. The CDR3 loop is CASSLTGGEETQYF. DNA for the CDR3: TGTGCCAGCAGCTTAACAGGGGGGGAAGAGACCCAGTACTTC.

This clone has a handful of counts. This rearrangement joins TRBV9 to TRBJ2-3, with D perhaps matching TRBD2 (5 bases). V was clipped by 7 bases and J by 2 bases, with 17 bases between them. This CDR3 spans 15 amino acids. CDR1 is SGDLS, CDR2 YYNGEE, per germline. The DNA of the CDR3 is TGTGCCAGCCGAACCGGGGAGAGACACACAGATACGCAGTATTTT. Encoded protein: CASRTGERHTDTQYF.

The CDR3 here is CASSPALAGYTDTQYF. Written as DNA, the CDR3 is TGTGCCAGCAGCCCGGCTTTAGCGGGGTACACAGATACGCAGTATTTT. V is TRBV9 and J is TRBJ2-3, with 8 bases identical to TRBD2. The CDR3 contains 16 residues. The V segment lost 4 bases and the J segment 2 bases; nucleotides outside the gene matches: 9. Germline CDR1 SGDLS, CDR2 YYNGEE.

This chain connects TRBV25-1 to TRBJ1-5; 8 nucleotides agree with TRBD1. J gave up 2 bases and V 6 bases, and 3 bases lay outside the gene matches. Germline values: CDR1 MGHDK, CDR2 SYGVNS. This CDR3 is 14 amino acids long. The CDR3 DNA is TGTGCCAGCAGGGACAGGGAGGGCAATCAGCCCCAGCATTTT. Translating it yields CASRDREGNQPQHF.

The V and J genes are TRBV7-9 and TRBJ2-1, with D possibly being TRBD2 (5 bases). This CDR3 is built from 16 residues. Germline V gene sequence: CDR1 SEHNR, CDR2 FQNEAQ (reference sequence). The germline V and J ends were trimmed by 5 bases and 4 bases, with 18 bases remaining between them. DNA of the CDR3: TGTGCCAGCAGCCAGAGAGTGGTAGCGTGGTACAATGAGCAGTTCTTC. Its translation: CASSQRVVAWYNEQFF.

This chain joins TRBV30 and TRBJ1-2; 11 bases are a match to TRBD1. The CDR3 loop spans 15 amino acids. Germline CDR1 and CDR2: GTSNPN and SVGIG (reference sequence). The junction had 6 bases not matched to a gene; V was cut back by 3 bases and J by 3 bases. The CDR3 sequence is CAWSPGQGAYYGYTF. Written as DNA, the CDR3 is TGTGCCTGGAGCCCCGGACAGGGGGCTTACTATGGCTACACCTTC. Supplemented by reference TRBV30 and TRBJ1-2, the full variable domain reads SQTIHQWPATLVQPVGSPLSLECTVEGTSNPNLYWYRQAAGRGLQLLFYSVGIGQISSEVPQNLSASRPQDRQFILSSKKLLLSDSGFYLCAWSPGQGAYYGYTFGSGTRLTVV.

The rearrangement joins TRBV7-2 to TRBJ1-3, with a weak D call TRBD1 (6 bases). With 0 bases removed from V and 0 bases from J, the gap between germline ends came to 9 bases. The CDR3 is made up of 16 amino acids. Germline V gene sequence: CDR1 SGHTA, CDR2 FQGNSA. CDR3 loop: CASSLAGDNSGNTIYF. In nucleotides, the CDR3 is TGTGCCAGCAGCTTAGCGGGGGACAACTCTGGAAACACCATATATTTT.

The V call is TRBV27, the J call TRBJ1-4; 10 bases agree with TRBD1. Trimming removed 5 bases from V and 6 bases from J; junction bases left unmatched: 9. Germline loops: CDR1 MNHEY, CDR2 SMNVEV (reference sequence). CDR3 length: 16 residues. CDR3 coding DNA: TGTGCCAGCAGTCCCCACCGGGACAGGGGAGATGAAAAACTGTTTTTT. Translating it yields CASSPHRDRGDEKLFF.

This clone has a handful of counts. The V and J genes are TRBV4-2 and TRBJ2-2; 14 bases are shared with TRBD2. This CDR3 has 18 residues. The germline V gene encodes CDR1 LGHNA and CDR2 YNFKEQ. Trimming at V came to 3 bases and at J to 6 bases, leaving 9 bases not matched to a gene. CDR3 sequence: CASSQRRLAGGPPGELFF. The CDR3, as DNA: TGTGCCAGCAGCCAGAGGAGACTAGCGGGAGGGCCGCCCGGGGAGCTGTTTTTT.

The chain joins TRBV19 to TRBJ1-5; 8 bases are a match to TRBD1. The CDR3 covers 16 residues. Looked up from germline, CDR1 is LNHDA and CDR2 is SQIVND (reference sequence). The J segment lost 1 base and the V segment lost 3 bases, leaving 5 bases of the junction unmatched. The CDR3 is CASSMTGEGSNQPQHF. CDR3 in DNA: TGTGCCAGTAGTATGACAGGGGAGGGAAGCAATCAGCCCCAGCATTTT.

The table lists this clone with a count of one. The chain couples TRBV6-1 to TRBJ2-1; maybe TRBD1 (6 bases). This CDR3 is 14 amino acids long. Germline CDR1 reads MNHNS; CDR2 reads SASEGT. Trimming took off 7 bases at V and 5 bases at J, with 15 bases between the two ends. The CDR3 is CASTLDGTNNEQFF. The CDR3 DNA reads as TGTGCCAGCACCCTGGACGGGACAAACAATGAGCAGTTCTTC.

The rearrangement joins TRBV10-3 to TRBJ1-5, with 8 bases aligning to TRBD1. J was trimmed by 4 bases and V by 6 bases; bases with no gene match: 5. Germline values: CDR1 ENHRY, CDR2 SYGVKD. The CDR3 has 14 residues. CDR3 DNA sequence: TGTGCCATCAGCCCGGACAGGGCGAATCAGCCCCAGCATTTT. Translation gives CAISPDRANQPQHF.

The chain couples TRBV5-8 to TRBJ2-6; 12 bases line up with TRBD2. Trimming took 5 bases from V and 2 from J; bases not matched to a gene: 8. Germline CDR1 SGHTS, CDR2 YDEGEE. The CDR3 consists of 18 residues. This chain's CDR3 is CASSGLAGGPTGANVLTF. The CDR3 nucleotides are TGTGCCAGCAGTGGGCTAGCGGGAGGGCCCACTGGGGCCAACGTCCTGACTTTC.

The chain combines TRBV5-1 with TRBJ2-1; 10 bases line up with TRBD1. The CDR3 consists of 15 residues. CDR1 is SGHRS, CDR2 YFSETQ, per germline. With 2 bases clipped from V and 5 bases from J, the junction kept 4 bases outside the gene matches. The CDR3 sequence: CASSFRGQGNNEQFF. In nucleotides, the CDR3 is TGCGCCAGCAGCTTTAGGGGACAGGGGAACAATGAGCAGTTCTTC. Complete variable domain (other parts from reference TRBV5-1 and TRBJ2-1): KAGVTQTPRYLIKTRGQQVTLSCSPISGHRSVSWYQQTPGQGLQFLFEYFSETQRNKGNFPGRFSGRQFSNSRSEMNVSTLELGDSALYLCASSFRGQGNNEQFFGPGTRLTVL.